The present TCR beta chain was sequenced within a study of cytomegalovirus exposure and HLA in healthy donors. Study information: Within an early data release were about 80 million unique TCRs drawn from HLA-typed donors. Genotyping showed roughly 81% of fewer than 500 donors falling in the Caucasian-associated ancestry cluster.

13 Jbeta primers and 60 Vbeta primers were used for the PCR. Only in-frame clones appear in the TCRdb table, and some are missing; sequencing was by immunoSEQ multiplex PCR. The sample yields 100,000 to 150,000 clones, 77% seen once. This CDR3 spans 15 amino acids. Germline CDR1 and CDR2: MNHEY and SMNVEV (reference sequence). The junction had 10 bases not matched to a gene; V was cut back by 6 bases and J by 4 bases. The clonotype originates from a woman aged 40-49 years in good health and CMV-seropositive. Sequences were obtained from PBMCs. The rearrangement joins TRBV27 to TRBJ2-3, with 7 bases identical to TRBD1. CDR3 loop: CASSLRQGVPDTQYF. In DNA form, the CDR3 reads TGTGCCAGCAGCTTAAGACAGGGAGTACCAGATACGCAGTATTTT.